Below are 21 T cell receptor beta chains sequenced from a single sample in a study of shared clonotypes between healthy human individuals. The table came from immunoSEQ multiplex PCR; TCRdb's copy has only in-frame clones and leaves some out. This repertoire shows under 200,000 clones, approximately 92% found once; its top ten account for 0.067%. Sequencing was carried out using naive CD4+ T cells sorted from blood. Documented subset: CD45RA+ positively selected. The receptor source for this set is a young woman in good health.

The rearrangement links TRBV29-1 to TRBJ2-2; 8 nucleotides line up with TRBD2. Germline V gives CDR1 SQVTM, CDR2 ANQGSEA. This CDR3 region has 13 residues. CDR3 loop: CSPRTSNTGELFF. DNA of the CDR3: TGCAGTCCCCGGACTAGCAACACCGGGGAGCTGTTTTTT.

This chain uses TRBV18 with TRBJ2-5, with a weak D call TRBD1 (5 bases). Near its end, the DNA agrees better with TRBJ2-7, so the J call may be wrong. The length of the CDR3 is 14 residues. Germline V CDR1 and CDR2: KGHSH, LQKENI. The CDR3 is CASSPMTVSYEQYF. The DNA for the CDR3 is TGTGCCAGCTCACCAATGACAGTCTCCTACGAGCAGTACTTC.

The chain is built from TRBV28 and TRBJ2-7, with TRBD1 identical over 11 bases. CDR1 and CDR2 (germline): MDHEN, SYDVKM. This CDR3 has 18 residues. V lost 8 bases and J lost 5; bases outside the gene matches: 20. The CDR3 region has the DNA TGTGCCAGCGGGGCGATCGGGACAGGGGGGCCGGGCTGGAACGAGCAGTACTTC. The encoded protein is CASGAIGTGGPGWNEQYF.

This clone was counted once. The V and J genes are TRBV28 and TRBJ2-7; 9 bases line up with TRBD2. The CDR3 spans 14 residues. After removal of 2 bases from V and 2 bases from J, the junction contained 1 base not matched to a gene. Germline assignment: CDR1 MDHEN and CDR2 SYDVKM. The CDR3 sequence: CASSLLAGTYEQYF. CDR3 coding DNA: TGTGCCAGCAGTTTACTAGCGGGGACCTACGAGCAGTACTTC.

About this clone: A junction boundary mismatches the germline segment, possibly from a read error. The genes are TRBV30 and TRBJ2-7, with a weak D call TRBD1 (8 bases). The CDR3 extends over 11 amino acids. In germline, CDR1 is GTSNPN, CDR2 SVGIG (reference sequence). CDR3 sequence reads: CAWRYTGGEYF. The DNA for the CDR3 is TGTGCCTGGAGATATACAGGGGGGGAATATTTC. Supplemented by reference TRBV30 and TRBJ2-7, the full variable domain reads SQTIHQWPATLVQPVGSPLSLECTVEGTSNPNLYWYRQAAGRGLQLLFYSVGIGQISSEVPQNLSASRPQDRQFILSSKKLLLSDSGFYLCAWRYTGGEYFGPGTRLTVT.

In nucleotides, the CDR3 is TGTGCCAGCTCATTAAGTGGCACAGATACGCAGTATTTT. Its translation is CASSLSGTDTQYF. The chain links TRBV18 to TRBJ2-3; no clear D. V lost 5 bases to trimming and J lost 1 base, with 7 bases between them. Germline assignment: CDR1 KGHSH and CDR2 LQKENI. The CDR3 has 13 amino acids. Together with reference TRBV18 and TRBJ2-3, the CDR3 gives the full variable domain: NAGVMQNPRHLVRRRGQEARLRCSPMKGHSHVYWYRQLPEEGLKFMVYLQKENIIDESGMPKERFSAEFPKEGPSILRIQQVVRGDSAAYFCASSLSGTDTQYFGPGTRLTVL.

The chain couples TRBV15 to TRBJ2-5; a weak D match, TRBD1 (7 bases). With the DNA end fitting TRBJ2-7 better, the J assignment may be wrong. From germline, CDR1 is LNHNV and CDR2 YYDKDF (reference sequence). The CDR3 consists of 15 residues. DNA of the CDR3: TGTGCCACCAGCCAGGGGGGCAGGCCCCCCTACGAGCAGTACTTC. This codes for CATSQGGRPPYEQYF.

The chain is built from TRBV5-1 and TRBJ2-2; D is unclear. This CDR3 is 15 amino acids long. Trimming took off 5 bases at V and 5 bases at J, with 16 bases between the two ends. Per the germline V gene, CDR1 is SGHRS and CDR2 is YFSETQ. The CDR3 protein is CASRQMEKVTGELFF. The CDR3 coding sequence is TGCGCCAGCAGGCAGATGGAGAAGGTTACCGGGGAGCTGTTTTTT.

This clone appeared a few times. Here the CDR3 DNA reads TGTGCCAGCAGTGAAGCGCTCATTGGCACCAATCAGCCCCAGCATTTT. It yields the protein CASSEALIGTNQPQHF. This sequence joins TRBV6-1 and TRBJ1-5; D unclear. Trimming took 0 bases from V and 3 from J, leaving 12 bases between them. Per the germline V gene, CDR1 is MNHNS and CDR2 is SASEGT. CDR3 length: 16 amino acids.

The CDR3 DNA sequence: TGTGCCAGTAGCCCAGCCTCTTGGACGGGGGCCGTAGGCGCTTTCTTT. Residues: CASSPASWTGAVGAFF. The gene calls are TRBV19 and TRBJ1-1, with a weak D call TRBD1 (6 bases). Germline CDR1 reads LNHDA; CDR2 reads SQIVND (reference sequence). This CDR3 has 16 amino acids. V lost 6 bases and J 11 bases, leaving 28 bases between the germline ends.

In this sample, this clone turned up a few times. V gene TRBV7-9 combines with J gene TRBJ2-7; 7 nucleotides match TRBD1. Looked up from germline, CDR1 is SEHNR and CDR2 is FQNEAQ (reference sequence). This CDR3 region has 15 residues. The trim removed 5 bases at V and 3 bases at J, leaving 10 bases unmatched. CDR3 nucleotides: TGTGCCAGCAGCCAGGGGGACGGATCGAACTACGAGCAGTACTTC. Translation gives CASSQGDGSNYEQYF.

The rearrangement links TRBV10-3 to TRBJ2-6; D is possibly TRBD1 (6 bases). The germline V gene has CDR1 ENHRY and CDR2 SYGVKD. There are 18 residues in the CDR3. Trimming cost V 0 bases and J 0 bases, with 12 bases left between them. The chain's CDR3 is CAISESQQGVSGANVLTF. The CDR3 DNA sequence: TGTGCCATCAGTGAGTCGCAACAGGGAGTCTCTGGGGCCAACGTCCTGACTTTC.

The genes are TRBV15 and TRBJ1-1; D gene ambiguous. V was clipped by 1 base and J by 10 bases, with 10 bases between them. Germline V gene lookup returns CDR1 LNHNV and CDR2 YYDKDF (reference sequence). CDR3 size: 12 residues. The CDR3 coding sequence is TGTGCCACCAGCAGAGCGTTTGAGGGAGCTTTCTTT. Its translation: CATSRAFEGAFF.

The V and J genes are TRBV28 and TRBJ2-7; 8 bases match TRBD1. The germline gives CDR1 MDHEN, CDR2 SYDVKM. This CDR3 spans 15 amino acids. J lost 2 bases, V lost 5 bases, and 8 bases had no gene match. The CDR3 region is CASSPRTGPPYEQYF. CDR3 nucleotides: TGTGCCAGCAGTCCGCGGACAGGGCCTCCCTACGAGCAGTACTTC.

The DNA of the CDR3 is TGTGCCAGCAGCCCCCACAGGGGGAATAGCAATCAGCCCCAGCATTTT. Amino acid sequence: CASSPHRGNSNQPQHF. The chain has TRBV21-1 and TRBJ1-5; TRBD1, the table's D call, was not compared with the DNA. TRBV21-1 is an annotated pseudogene. CDR3 length equals 16 residues.

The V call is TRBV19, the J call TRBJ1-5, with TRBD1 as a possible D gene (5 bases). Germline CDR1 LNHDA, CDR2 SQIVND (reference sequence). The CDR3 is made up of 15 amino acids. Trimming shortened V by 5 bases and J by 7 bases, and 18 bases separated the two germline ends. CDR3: CASSPPGGGYQPQHF. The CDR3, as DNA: TGTGCCAGTAGTCCACCTGGGGGGGGTTACCAGCCCCAGCATTTT.

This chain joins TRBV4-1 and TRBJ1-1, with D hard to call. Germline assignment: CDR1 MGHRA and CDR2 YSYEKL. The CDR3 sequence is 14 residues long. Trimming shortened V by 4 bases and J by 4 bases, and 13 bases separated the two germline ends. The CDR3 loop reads CASSPRMLGTEAFF. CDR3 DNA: TGCGCCAGCAGCCCTCGGATGCTGGGCACTGAAGCTTTCTTT.

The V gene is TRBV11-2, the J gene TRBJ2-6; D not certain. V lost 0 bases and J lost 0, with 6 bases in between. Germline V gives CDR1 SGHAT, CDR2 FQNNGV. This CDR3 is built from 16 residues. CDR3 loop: CASSLDSGSGANVLTF. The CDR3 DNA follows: TGTGCCAGCAGCTTAGATTCAGGCTCTGGGGCCAACGTCCTGACTTTC.

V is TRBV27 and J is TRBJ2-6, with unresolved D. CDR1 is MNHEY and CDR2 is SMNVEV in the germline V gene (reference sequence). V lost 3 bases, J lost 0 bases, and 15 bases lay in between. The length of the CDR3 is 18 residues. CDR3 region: CASSLFRLSGSGANVLTF. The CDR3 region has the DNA TGTGCCAGCAGTTTGTTTCGCCTGAGTGGCTCTGGGGCCAACGTCCTGACTTTC.

DNA of the CDR3: TGTGCCAGCAGTGAACAGAGCTCCTACGAGCAGTACTTC. Translating gives CASSEQSSYEQYF. V is TRBV6-4 and J is TRBJ2-7; D is uncertain. Between the trimmed V and J ends, which lost 3 bases and 0 bases, there was a span of 6 bases. Looked up from germline, CDR1 is MRHNA and CDR2 is SNTAGT. This CDR3 has 13 residues.

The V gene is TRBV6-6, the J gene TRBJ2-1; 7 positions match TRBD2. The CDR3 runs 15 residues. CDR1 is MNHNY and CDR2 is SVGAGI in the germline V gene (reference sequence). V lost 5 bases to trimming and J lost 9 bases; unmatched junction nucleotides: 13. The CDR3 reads CASSHTPREAGEQFF. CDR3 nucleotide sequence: TGTGCCAGCAGTCATACGCCTCGGGAGGCTGGTGAGCAGTTCTTC.